The 20 T cell receptor beta chains below come from one sample, sequenced in a study of T cell clones after liver transplantation. The protocol was immunoSEQ multiplex PCR, while the TCRdb copy is restricted to in-frame clones and leaves out a portion. The profile shows roughly 120,000 clones, 90% of them singletons. The source material was CD4+ T cells from blood, sampled 12 months after liver transplant. The receptor source for this set is a human patient who received a liver transplant. These T cells may partly come from the graft donor.

The chain carries TRBV27 and TRBJ2-7; TRBD1 might be the D (6 bases). The CDR3 totals 15 residues. Trimming removed 5 bases from V and 3 bases from J, with 17 bases in between. Germline CDR1 reads MNHEY; CDR2 reads SMNVEV (reference sequence). CDR3 region: CASSPMTGIGYEQYF. The CDR3 nucleotides read TGTGCCAGCAGTCCTATGACAGGAATAGGCTACGAGCAGTACTTC.

The chain recombines TRBV11-2 with TRBJ1-1, with D uncertain. Per the germline V gene, CDR1 is SGHAT and CDR2 is FQNNGV. The CDR3 has 17 residues. Trimming stripped 2 bases from V and 4 bases from J, with 20 bases between. The CDR3 loop is CASSLSVGRPGSTEAFF. CDR3 in DNA: TGTGCCAGCAGCTTAAGCGTTGGCAGGCCGGGTTCCACTGAAGCTTTCTTT.

This clone is a singleton in its sample. The V and J genes are TRBV29-1 and TRBJ1-1, with 10 bases lining up with TRBD1. Germline V gives CDR1 SQVTM, CDR2 ANQGSEA. The J segment lost 6 bases and the V segment lost 6 bases, leaving 7 bases of the junction unmatched. This CDR3 is 13 amino acids long. CDR3 in DNA: TGCAGCGTCGGGACAGGGGATTTTTCTGAAGCTTTCTTT. Amino acids: CSVGTGDFSEAFF.

The chain uses TRBV6-1 and TRBJ2-7; D not certain. The CDR3 consists of 12 residues. V lost 6 bases, J lost 0 bases, and 6 bases lay in between. The germline gives CDR1 MNHNS, CDR2 SASEGT. CDR3 sequence (DNA): TGTGCCAGCAGCCACAACTCCTACGAGCAGTACTTC. This gives the protein CASSHNSYEQYF.

V gene TRBV6-1 combines with J gene TRBJ2-7, with D maybe TRBD2 (5 bases). From germline, CDR1 is MNHNS and CDR2 SASEGT. The CDR3 is 13 residues long. With 7 bases removed from V and 7 bases from J, the gap between germline ends came to 17 bases. The DNA for the CDR3 is TGTGCCAGCATGGAGGACTGGTATGGTGAGCAGTACTTC. It translates to CASMEDWYGEQYF.

The CDR3 reads CSVEVAGNGEQYF. The CDR3 DNA follows: TGCAGCGTTGAAGTCGCCGGGAATGGCGAGCAGTACTTC. The genes are TRBV29-1 and TRBJ2-7, with D possibly matching TRBD2 (5 bases). The germline CDR1 and CDR2 sequences are SQVTM and ANQGSEA. The CDR3 sequence is 13 residues long. V dropped 1 base and J dropped 6 bases, with 13 bases sitting between them.

J is TRBJ1-2 and V is TRBV6-1; D might be TRBD1 (6 bases). CDR3 size: 14 residues. V gave up 5 bases and J gave up 8 bases, with 18 bases separating them. CDR1 and CDR2 (germline): MNHNS, SASEGT. CDR3 bases: TGTGCCAGCAGTCGAACCAGGGGTTCGGGGGGCTACACCTTC. Translating gives CASSRTRGSGGYTF.

The V and J genes are TRBV7-3 and TRBJ2-1; perhaps TRBD1 as D (6 bases). Trimming removed 1 base at V and 8 bases at J, with 15 bases between. This CDR3 contains 15 residues. CDR1 SGHTA and CDR2 FQGTGA come from the germline V gene. CDR3 DNA: TGTGCCAGCAGCTTAAGGAGTTCGCAGGGGCATGAGCAGTTCTTC. As protein: CASSLRSSQGHEQFF.

This clone was picked up one time. The sample carries other DNA sequences with the same CDR3. The J gene is TRBJ2-5, the V gene TRBV12-5; no firm D call. CDR1 is LGHNT, CDR2 FRNRAP, per germline. V was shortened by 0 bases and J by 5 bases, with 1 base between the two germline ends. This CDR3 has 11 amino acids. The CDR3 loop reads CASGLVETQYF. CDR3 in DNA: TGTGCTAGTGGTTTGGTCGAGACCCAGTACTTC. Looking up the rest from reference TRBV12-5 and TRBJ2-5 gives the full variable domain: DARVTQTPRHKVTEMGQEVTMRCQPILGHNTVFWYRQTMMQGLELLAYFRNRAPLDDSGMPKDRFSAEMPDATLATLKIQPSEPRDSAVYFCASGLVETQYFGPGTRLLVL.

The chain joins TRBV4-2 to TRBJ2-2; D not certain. Trimming took 1 base from V and 1 from J, leaving 4 bases between them. Germline V gives CDR1 LGHNA, CDR2 YNFKEQ. The CDR3 has 14 residues. The CDR3: CASSQARNTGELFF. As DNA, the CDR3 is TGTGCCAGCAGCCAAGCAAGGAACACCGGGGAGCTGTTTTTT.

The chain uses TRBV6-1 and TRBJ1-2; 8 bases match TRBD1. V was pared by 3 bases and J by 6 bases, with 3 bases of the junction left unmatched. CDR3 length equals 13 residues. Looked up from germline, CDR1 is MNHNS and CDR2 is SASEGT. CDR3 bases: TGTGCCAGCAGTGATAGGACAGGGAATGGCTACACCTTC. Amino acids: CASSDRTGNGYTF.

The chain couples TRBV9 to TRBJ1-5, with D possibly matching TRBD1 (6 bases). The V gene's germline CDR1 is SGDLS and CDR2 YYNGEE. The CDR3 is 15 amino acids. Trimming removed 2 bases at V and 0 bases at J, with 9 bases between. The CDR3 coding sequence is TGTGCCAGCAGCGTTAGGGGGGATAGCAATCAGCCCCAGCATTTT. Translating gives CASSVRGDSNQPQHF.

The table lists this clone with a count of one. This chain uses TRBV2 with TRBJ2-5, with a tentative D call TRBD1 (5 bases). Germline V gene data show CDR1 as SNHLY and CDR2 as FYNNEI. This CDR3 contains 14 residues. The V end was cut by 5 bases, the J end by 2 bases, with 12 bases between. CDR3 amino acids: CASSFDGAQETQYF. As DNA, the CDR3 is TGTGCCAGCAGTTTCGATGGGGCTCAAGAGACCCAGTACTTC.

The chain links TRBV2 to TRBJ2-3; 8 bases are a match to TRBD2. CDR1 and CDR2 from the germline V gene are SNHLY and FYNNEI. After removal of 7 bases from V and 4 bases from J, the junction contained 7 bases not matched to a gene. The CDR3 covers 14 residues. CDR3 region: CASKLQAGADTQYF. The CDR3, as DNA: TGTGCCAGCAAACTTCAAGCGGGAGCAGATACGCAGTATTTT.

This chain uses TRBV28 with TRBJ2-1; 10 bases are a match to TRBD2. The CDR3 totals 12 residues. The junction had 5 bases not matched to a gene; V was cut back by 11 bases and J by 7 bases. Germline loops: CDR1 MDHEN, CDR2 SYDVKM. CDR3: CAGGTSENEQFF. CDR3 nucleotides: TGTGCCGGAGGGACTAGCGAGAATGAGCAGTTCTTC.

The V call is TRBV25-1, the J call TRBJ2-7; 7 bases align to TRBD1. Trimming removed 7 bases from V and 2 bases from J; junction bases left unmatched: 5. Germline-derived CDR1 and CDR2 are MGHDK and SYGVNS. The CDR3 has 13 amino acids. In nucleotides, the CDR3 is TGTGCCAGCACCAGGGGGTCGGCCTACGAGCAGTACTTC. It yields the protein CASTRGSAYEQYF.

This clone showed up just once. The V and J genes are TRBV19 and TRBJ2-1; D is perhaps TRBD1 (7 bases). Trimming cost V 5 bases and J 5 bases, with 19 bases left between them. The CDR3 is made up of 16 amino acids. The germline V gene has CDR1 LNHDA and CDR2 SQIVND (reference sequence). The CDR3 loop reads CASSPRAGQPNNEQFF. CDR3 sequence (DNA): TGTGCCAGTAGTCCCCGTGCGGGACAGCCAAACAATGAGCAGTTCTTC.

This chain links TRBV5-5 with TRBJ1-4; no reliable D call. In germline, CDR1 is SGHKS, CDR2 YYEKEE (reference sequence). Trimming took off 4 bases at V and 5 bases at J, with 18 bases between the two ends. CDR3 size: 16 residues. CDR3 DNA sequence: TGTGCCAGCAGCAACCGGCGGAGGCTAGACAATGAAAAACTGTTTTTT. It yields the protein CASSNRRRLDNEKLFF.

This rearrangement joins TRBV25-1 to TRBJ2-1, with 7 bases identical to TRBD2. CDR1 is MGHDK and CDR2 is SYGVNS in the germline V gene. J was trimmed by 7 bases and V by 4 bases; bases with no gene match: 10. The CDR3 is 15 residues long. The CDR3 reads CASSGGSGIRNEQFF. The CDR3 DNA sequence: TGTGCCAGCAGTGGCGGGAGTGGAATAAGGAATGAGCAGTTCTTC.

The CDR3 here is CASSGVGSGNYGYTF. DNA for the CDR3: TGTGCCAGCAGTGGGGTTGGGAGTGGAAACTATGGCTACACCTTC. The chain links TRBV6-1 to TRBJ1-2; D is undetermined. This CDR3 contains 15 residues. The germline CDR1 and CDR2 sequences are MNHNS and SASEGT. Trimming stripped 4 bases from V and 2 bases from J, with 14 bases between.